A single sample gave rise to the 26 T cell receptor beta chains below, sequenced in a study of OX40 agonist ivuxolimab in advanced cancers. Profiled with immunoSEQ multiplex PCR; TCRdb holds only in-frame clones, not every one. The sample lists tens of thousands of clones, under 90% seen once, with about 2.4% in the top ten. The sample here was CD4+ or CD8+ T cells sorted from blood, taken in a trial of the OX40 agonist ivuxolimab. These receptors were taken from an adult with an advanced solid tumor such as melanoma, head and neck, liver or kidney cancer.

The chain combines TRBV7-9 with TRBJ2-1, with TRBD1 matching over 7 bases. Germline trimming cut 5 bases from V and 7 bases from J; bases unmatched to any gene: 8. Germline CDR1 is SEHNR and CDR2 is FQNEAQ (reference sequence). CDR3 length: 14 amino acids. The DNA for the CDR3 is TGTGCCAGCAGCGAGAGGACAGGCGGGAATGAGCAGTTCTTC. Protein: CASSERTGGNEQFF.

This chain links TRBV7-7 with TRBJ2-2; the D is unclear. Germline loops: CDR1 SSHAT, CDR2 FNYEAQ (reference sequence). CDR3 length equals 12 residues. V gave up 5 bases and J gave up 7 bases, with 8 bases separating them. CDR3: CASSLGFGELFF. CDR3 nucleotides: TGTGCCAGCAGCCTGGGATTCGGGGAGCTGTTTTTT.

In nucleotides, the CDR3 is TGTGCCAGCAGCCCCCGACGTACAGGGAACCCAGATACGCAGTATTTT. Translating gives CASSPRRTGNPDTQYF. The chain combines TRBV13 with TRBJ2-3; possibly TRBD1 for D (6 bases). Germline-derived CDR1 and CDR2 are PRHDT and FYEKMQ (reference sequence). Trimming left V 5 bases short and J 4 bases short, with 19 bases between. The CDR3 is 16 residues long. Filled out from reference TRBV13 and TRBJ2-3, the complete variable domain reads AAGVIQSPRHLIKEKRETATLKCYPIPRHDTVYWYQQGPGQDPQFLISFYEKMQSDKGSIPDRFSAQQFSDYHSELNMSSLELGDSALYFCASSPRRTGNPDTQYFGPGTRLTVL.

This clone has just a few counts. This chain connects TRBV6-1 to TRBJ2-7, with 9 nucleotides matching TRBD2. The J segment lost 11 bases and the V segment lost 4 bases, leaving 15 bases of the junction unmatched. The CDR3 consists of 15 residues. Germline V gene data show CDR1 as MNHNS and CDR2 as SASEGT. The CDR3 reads CASSGLTSGPPRKYF. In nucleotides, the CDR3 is TGTGCCAGCAGTGGCCTGACTAGCGGACCCCCTAGGAAGTACTTC.

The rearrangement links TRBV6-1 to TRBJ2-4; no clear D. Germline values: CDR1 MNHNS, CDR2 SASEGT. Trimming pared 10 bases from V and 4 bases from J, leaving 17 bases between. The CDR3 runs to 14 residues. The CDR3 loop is CATSQGVAKNIQYF. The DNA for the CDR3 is TGTGCCACCTCCCAAGGAGTAGCTAAAAACATTCAGTACTTC.

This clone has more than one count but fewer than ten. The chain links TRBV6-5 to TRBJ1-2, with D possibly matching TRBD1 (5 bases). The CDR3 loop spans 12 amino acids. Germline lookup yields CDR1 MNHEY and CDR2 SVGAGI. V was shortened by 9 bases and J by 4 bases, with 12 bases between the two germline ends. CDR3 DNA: TGTGCCAGTTGGGGACTGAGCTATGGCTACACCTTC. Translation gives CASWGLSYGYTF.

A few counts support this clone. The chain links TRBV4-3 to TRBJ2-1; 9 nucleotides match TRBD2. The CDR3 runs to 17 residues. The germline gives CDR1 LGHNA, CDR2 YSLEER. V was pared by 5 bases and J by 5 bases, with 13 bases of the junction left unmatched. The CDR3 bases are TGCGCCAGCAGCTCTTACCTTAAGACTAGCGGCGACAATGAGCAGTTCTTC. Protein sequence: CASSSYLKTSGDNEQFF.

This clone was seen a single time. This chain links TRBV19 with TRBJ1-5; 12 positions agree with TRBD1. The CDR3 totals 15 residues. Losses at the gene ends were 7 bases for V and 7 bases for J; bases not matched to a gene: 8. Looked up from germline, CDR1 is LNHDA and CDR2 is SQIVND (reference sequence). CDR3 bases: TGTGCCAGTACCCACGGGACAGGGGGCGTACAGCCCCAGCATTTT. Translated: CASTHGTGGVQPQHF.

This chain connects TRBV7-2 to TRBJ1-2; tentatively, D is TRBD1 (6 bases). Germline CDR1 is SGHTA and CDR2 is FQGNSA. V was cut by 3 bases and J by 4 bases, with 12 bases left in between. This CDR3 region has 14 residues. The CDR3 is CASSLQGRGYGYTF. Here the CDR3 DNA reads TGTGCCAGCAGCTTGCAGGGGCGCGGCTATGGCTACACCTTC. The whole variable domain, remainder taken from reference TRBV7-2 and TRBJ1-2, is GAGVSQSPSNKVTEKGKDVELRCDPISGHTALYWYRQSLGQGLEFLIYFQGNSAPDKSGLPSDRFSAERTGGSVSTLTIQRTQQEDSAVYLCASSLQGRGYGYTFGSGTRLTVV.

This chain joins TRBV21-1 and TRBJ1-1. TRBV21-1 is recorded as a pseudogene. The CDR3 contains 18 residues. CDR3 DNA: TGTGCCAGCAGCATCCGCAGGTGTCAGGACCGGTGCGACACTGAAGCTTTCTTT. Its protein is CASSIRRCQDRCDTEAFF.

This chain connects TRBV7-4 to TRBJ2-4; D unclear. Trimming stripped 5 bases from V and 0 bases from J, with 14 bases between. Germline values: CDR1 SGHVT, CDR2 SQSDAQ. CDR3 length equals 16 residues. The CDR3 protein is CASSAVGVLAKNIQYF. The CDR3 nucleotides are TGTGCCAGCAGCGCTGTGGGCGTTCTAGCCAAAAACATTCAGTACTTC.

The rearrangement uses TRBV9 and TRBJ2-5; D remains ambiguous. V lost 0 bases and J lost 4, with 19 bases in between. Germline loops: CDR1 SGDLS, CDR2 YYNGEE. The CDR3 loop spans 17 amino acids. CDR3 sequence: CASSVERLWVAPETQYF. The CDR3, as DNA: TGTGCCAGCAGCGTAGAGAGGTTGTGGGTAGCACCAGAGACCCAGTACTTC.

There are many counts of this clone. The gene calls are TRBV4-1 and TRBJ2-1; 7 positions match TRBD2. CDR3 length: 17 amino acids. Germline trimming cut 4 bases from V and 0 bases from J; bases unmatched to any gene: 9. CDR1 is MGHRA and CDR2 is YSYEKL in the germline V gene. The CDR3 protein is CASSRQGLVPSYNEQFF. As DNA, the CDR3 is TGCGCCAGCAGCCGCCAAGGACTAGTTCCCTCCTACAATGAGCAGTTCTTC.

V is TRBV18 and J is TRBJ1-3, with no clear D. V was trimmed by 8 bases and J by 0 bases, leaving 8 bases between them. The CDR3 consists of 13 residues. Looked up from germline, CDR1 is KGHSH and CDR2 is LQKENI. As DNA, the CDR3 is TGTGCCAGCGCAGGCTCCTCTGGAAACACCATATATTTT. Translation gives CASAGSSGNTIYF.

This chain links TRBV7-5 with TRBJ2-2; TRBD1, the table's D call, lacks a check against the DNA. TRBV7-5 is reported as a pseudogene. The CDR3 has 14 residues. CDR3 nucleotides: TGTGTCAGAAGCTTTGGCTTGAACACCGGGGAGCTGTTTTTT. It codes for CVRSFGLNTGELFF.

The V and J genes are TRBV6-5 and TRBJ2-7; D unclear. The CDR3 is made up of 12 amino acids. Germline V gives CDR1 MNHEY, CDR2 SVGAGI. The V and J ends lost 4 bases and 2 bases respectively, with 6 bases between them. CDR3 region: CASSFRAYEQYF. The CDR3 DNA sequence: TGTGCCAGCAGTTTCCGAGCCTACGAGCAGTACTTC.

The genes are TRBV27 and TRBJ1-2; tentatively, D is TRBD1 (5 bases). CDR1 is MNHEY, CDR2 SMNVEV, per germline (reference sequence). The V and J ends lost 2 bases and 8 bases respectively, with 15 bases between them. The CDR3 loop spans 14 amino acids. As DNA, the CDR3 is TGTGCCAGCAGTTTACGTGGAGGGGAGTACGGCTACACCTTC. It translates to CASSLRGGEYGYTF.

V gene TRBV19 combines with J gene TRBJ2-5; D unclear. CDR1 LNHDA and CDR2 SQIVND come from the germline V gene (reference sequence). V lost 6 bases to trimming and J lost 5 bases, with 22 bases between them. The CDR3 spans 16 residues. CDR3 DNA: TGTGCCAGTAGCCCCTCCGGTCCATTTTTCGGGGAGACCCAGTACTTC. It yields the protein CASSPSGPFFGETQYF.

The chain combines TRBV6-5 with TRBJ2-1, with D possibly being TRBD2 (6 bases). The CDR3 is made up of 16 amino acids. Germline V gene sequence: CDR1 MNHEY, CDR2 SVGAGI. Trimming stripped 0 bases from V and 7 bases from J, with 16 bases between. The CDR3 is CASSYSGGRTRNEQFF. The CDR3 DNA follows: TGTGCCAGCAGTTACTCTGGTGGGAGGACGAGGAATGAGCAGTTCTTC.

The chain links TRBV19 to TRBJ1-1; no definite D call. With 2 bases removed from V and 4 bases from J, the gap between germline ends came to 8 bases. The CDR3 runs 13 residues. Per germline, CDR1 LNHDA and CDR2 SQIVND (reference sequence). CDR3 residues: CASSISQSTEAFF. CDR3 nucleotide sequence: TGTGCCAGTAGTATAAGCCAGTCCACTGAAGCTTTCTTT.

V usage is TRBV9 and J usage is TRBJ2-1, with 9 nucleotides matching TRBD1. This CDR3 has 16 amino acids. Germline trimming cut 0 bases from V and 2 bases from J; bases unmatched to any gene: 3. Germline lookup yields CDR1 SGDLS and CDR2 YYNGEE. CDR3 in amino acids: CASSVVGQGPYNEQFF. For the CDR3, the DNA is TGTGCCAGCAGCGTAGTAGGACAGGGGCCCTACAATGAGCAGTTCTTC.

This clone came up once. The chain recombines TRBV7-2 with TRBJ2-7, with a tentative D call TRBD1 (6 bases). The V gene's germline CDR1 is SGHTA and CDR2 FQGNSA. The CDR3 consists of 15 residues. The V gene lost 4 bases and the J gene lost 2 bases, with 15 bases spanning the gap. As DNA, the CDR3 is TGTGCCAGCAGCTATCCCCCGGGACAACCCTACGAGCAGTACTTC. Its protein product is CASSYPPGQPYEQYF.

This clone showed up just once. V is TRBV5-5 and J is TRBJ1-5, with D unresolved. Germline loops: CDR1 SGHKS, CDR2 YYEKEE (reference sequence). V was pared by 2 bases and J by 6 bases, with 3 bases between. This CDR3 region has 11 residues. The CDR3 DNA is TGTGCCAGCAGCTTAGGTCAGCCCCAGCATTTT. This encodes CASSLGQPQHF.

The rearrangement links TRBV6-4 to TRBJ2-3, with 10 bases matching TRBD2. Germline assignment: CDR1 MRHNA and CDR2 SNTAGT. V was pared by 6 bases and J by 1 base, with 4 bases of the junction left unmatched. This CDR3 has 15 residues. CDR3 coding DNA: TGTGCCAGCAGCGTAAGCGGGGGGGGCACAGATACGCAGTATTTT. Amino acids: CASSVSGGGTDTQYF.

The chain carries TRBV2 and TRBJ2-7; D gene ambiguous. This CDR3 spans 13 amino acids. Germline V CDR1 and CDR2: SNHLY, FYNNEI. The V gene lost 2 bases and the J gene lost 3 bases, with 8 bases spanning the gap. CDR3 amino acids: CASSENGNYEQYF. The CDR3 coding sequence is TGTGCCAGCAGTGAAAACGGCAACTACGAGCAGTACTTC.

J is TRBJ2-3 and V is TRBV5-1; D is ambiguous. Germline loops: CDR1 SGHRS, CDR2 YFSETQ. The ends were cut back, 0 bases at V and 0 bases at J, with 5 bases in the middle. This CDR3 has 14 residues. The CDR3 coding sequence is TGCGCCAGCAGCTTGGACACGAGCACAGATACGCAGTATTTT. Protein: CASSLDTSTDTQYF.